The entry below gives a single TCR beta chain sequence along with its context. This sample is drawn from a study of blood T cell repertoires in COVID-19. About the study: COVID-19 samples collected from the United States, Italy and Spain covered acute and convalescent phases. PBMCs, B-cell-depleted T cells, or T cells provided the cDNA or gDNA that made up the material.

The table came from immunoSEQ multiplex PCR; TCRdb's copy has only in-frame clones and leaves some out. The table lists 150,000 to 190,000 clones, around four fifths of them singletons. The sample consisted of peripheral blood. This clonotype originated in an elderly woman with acute or convalescent COVID-19.

The CDR3 coding sequence is TGTGCCAGCAGCCAAGATCAGGGGGCGAGTTTCGGGGAGCTGTTTTTT. Encoded protein: CASSQDQGASFGELFF. The chain links TRBV4-2 to TRBJ2-2; 8 nucleotides agree with TRBD1. This CDR3 contains 16 residues. V trimming: 0 bases; J trimming: 7 bases; junction bases outside the gene matches: 7. Per germline, CDR1 LGHNA and CDR2 YNFKEQ.